This TCR beta chain was profiled in a study of cytotoxic CD8 clonotypes in ibrutinib-treated CLL. Turning to the study itself: Partial responders about 25, complete 2; about twelve progressed and around 15 stayed in remission by median around 71 months.

The CDR3 is 17 amino acids. The intended depth for sequencing was 1 in 200,000 to 1 in 1 million T cells. The protocol was immunoSEQ multiplex PCR, while the TCRdb copy is restricted to in-frame clones and leaves out a portion. This sample has around 40,000 clones, with around 70% found just once. Libraries of TCR beta were made from about 2.2 micrograms of genomic DNA that came from cryopreserved PBMCs. Sequencing used PBMCs, obtained at disease progression, from a patient treated with ibrutinib. The sequence was obtained from a human donor with chronic lymphocytic leukemia. The rearrangement uses TRBV21-1 and TRBJ2-7; the DNA was not compared with TRBD1, the D call given in the table. TRBV21-1 is a listed pseudogene. The CDR3 region is CASSIPMYRTDSYEQYF. The CDR3 coding sequence is TGTGCCAGCAGCATACCAATGTATAGGACAGACTCCTACGAGCAGTACTTC.